This TCR beta chain was profiled in a study of T cell repertoires in ileal Crohn's disease. The CDR3 runs 14 residues. Germline V gene sequence: CDR1 MNHEY, CDR2 SVGAGI. Trimming cost V 11 bases and J 3 bases; bases outside gene matches: 8. Assay used: immunoSEQ multiplex PCR; TCRdb lists only in-frame clones, some missing. The top ten clones hold more than 11% of a sample with approximately 14,000 clones, 65% to 80% of them seen once. As to time point: inflamed ileum from the surgical specimen. The sample consisted of ileal tissue. This TCR was sampled from an adult with Crohn's disease. The J gene is TRBJ1-5, the V gene TRBV6-5; 9 bases fit TRBD1. CDR3: CASRGTGFNQPQHF. CDR3 DNA: TGTGCCTCCAGGGGGACAGGGTTCAATCAGCCCCAGCATTTT.